The source of this T cell receptor beta chain is a study of blood T cell repertoires in COVID-19. Study-wide context: Acute and convalescent COVID-19 specimens originated in the United States, Italy and Spain. PBMCs, B-cell-depleted T cells, or T cells were the source of the cDNA or gDNA that made up the material.

In the original workflow: How many nucleated cells were present was estimated from reference gene primer amplification. The repertoire was sequenced with immunoSEQ multiplex PCR; TCRdb's copy has only in-frame clones and lacks some. That table furnishes V, J and clone size, whereas the DNA furnished D and trimming. The data contain about 320,000 clones, 89% of them singletons. This CDR3 is built from 16 residues. Losses at the gene ends were 5 bases for V and 6 bases for J; bases not matched to a gene: 15. The germline CDR1 and CDR2 sequences are SGDLS and YYNGEE. This TCR derives from a young man who had recovered from COVID-19. The sample taken for sequencing was peripheral blood. The V call is TRBV9, the J call TRBJ2-3; 7 nucleotides agree with TRBD2. The CDR3 sequence is CASSVRSSGIADTQYF. In DNA form, the CDR3 reads TGTGCCAGCAGTGTTCGGTCGAGCGGGATTGCCGATACGCAGTATTTT.